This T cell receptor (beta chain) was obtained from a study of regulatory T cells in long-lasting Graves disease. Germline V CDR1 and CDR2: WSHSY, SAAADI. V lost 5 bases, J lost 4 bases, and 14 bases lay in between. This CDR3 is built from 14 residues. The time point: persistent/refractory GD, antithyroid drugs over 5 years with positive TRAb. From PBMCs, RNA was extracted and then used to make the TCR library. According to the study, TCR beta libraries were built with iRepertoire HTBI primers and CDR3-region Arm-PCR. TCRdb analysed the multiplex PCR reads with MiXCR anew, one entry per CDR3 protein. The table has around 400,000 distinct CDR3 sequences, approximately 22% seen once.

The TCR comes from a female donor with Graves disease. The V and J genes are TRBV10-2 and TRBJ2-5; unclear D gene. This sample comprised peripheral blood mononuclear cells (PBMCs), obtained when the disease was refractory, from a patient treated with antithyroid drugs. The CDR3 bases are TGCGCCAGCAGTTGGGCAGGCCCTCGAGAGACCCAGTACTTC. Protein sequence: CASSWAGPRETQYF.